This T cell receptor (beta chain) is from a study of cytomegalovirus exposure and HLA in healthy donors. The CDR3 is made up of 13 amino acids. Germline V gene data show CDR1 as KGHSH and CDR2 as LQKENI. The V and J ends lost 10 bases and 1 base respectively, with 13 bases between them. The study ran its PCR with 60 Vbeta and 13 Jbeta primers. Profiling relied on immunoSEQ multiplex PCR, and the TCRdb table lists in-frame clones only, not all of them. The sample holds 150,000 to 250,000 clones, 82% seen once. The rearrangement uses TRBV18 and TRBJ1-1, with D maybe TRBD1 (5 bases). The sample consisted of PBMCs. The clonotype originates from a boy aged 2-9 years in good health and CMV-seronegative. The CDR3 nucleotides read TGTGCCACTCTAGGACATTCGAACACTGAAGCTTTCTTT. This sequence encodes CATLGHSNTEAFF.